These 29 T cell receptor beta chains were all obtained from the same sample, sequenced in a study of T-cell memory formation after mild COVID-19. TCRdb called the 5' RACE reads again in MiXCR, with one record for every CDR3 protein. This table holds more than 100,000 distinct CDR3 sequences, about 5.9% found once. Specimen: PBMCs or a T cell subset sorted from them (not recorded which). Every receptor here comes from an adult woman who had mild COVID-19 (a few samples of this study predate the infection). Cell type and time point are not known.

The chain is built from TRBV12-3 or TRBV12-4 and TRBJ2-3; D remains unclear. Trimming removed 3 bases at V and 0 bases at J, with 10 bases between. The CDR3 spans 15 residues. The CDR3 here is CASSFTGSSTDTQYF. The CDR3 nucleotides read TGTGCCAGCAGTTTTACGGGTAGTAGCACAGATACGCAGTATTTT.

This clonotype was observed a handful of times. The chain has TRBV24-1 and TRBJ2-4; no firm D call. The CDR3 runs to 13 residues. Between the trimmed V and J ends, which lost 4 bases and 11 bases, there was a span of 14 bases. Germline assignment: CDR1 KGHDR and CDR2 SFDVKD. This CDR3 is CATSEARAAVQYF. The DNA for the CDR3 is TGTGCCACCAGTGAAGCCCGGGCCGCCGTTCAGTACTTC.

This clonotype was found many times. CDR3 nucleotides: TGTGCCACCAGCCCCGGGACAGGGATCGCCGGGGAGCTGTTTTTT. Translated: CATSPGTGIAGELFF. V is TRBV24-1 and J is TRBJ2-2; 9 positions agree with TRBD1. Germline V gene sequence: CDR1 KGHDR, CDR2 SFDVKD. With 7 bases clipped from V and 6 bases from J, the junction kept 8 bases outside the gene matches. The length of the CDR3 is 15 residues.

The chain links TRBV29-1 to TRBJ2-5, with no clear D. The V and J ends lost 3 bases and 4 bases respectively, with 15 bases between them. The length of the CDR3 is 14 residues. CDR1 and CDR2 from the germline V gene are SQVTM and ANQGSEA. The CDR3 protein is CSVDLAGRRETQYF. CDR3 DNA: TGCAGCGTTGATCTTGCAGGTCGGAGAGAGACCCAGTACTTC.

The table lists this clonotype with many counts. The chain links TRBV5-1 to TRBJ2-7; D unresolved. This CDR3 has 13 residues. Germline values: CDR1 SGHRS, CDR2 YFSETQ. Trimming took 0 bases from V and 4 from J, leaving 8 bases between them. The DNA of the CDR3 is TGCGCCAGCAGCTTGGAACCGGAGTACGAGCAGTACTTC. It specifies CASSLEPEYEQYF.

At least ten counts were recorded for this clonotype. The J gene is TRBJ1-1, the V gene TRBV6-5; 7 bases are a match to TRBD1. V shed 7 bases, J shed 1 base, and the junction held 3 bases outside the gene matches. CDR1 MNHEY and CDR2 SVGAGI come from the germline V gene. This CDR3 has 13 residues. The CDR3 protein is CASTRQGNTEAFF. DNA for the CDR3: TGTGCCAGCACCCGACAGGGGAACACTGAAGCTTTCTTT.

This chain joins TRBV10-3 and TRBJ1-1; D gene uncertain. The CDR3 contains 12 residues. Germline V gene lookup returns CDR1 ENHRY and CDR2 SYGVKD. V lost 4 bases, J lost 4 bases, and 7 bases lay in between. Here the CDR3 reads CAISVVGTEAFF. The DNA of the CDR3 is TGTGCCATCAGTGTTGTGGGCACTGAAGCTTTCTTT.

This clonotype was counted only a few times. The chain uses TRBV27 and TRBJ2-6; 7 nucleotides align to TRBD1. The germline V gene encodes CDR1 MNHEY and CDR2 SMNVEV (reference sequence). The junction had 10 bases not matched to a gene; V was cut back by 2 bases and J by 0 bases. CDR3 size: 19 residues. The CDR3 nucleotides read TGTGCCAGCAGTTTACAACAGGGGCGGACCCCCTCTGGGGCCAACGTCCTGACTTTC. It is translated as CASSLQQGRTPSGANVLTF.

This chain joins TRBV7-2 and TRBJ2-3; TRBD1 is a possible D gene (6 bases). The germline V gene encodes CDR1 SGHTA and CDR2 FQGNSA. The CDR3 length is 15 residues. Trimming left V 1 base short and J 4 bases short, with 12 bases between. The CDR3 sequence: CASSLVSGVSDTQYF. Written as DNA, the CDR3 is TGTGCCAGCAGCTTAGTATCAGGGGTATCAGATACGCAGTATTTT.

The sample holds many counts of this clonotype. The CDR3 is CASSPGTGVRHEQYF. CDR3 bases: TGTGCCAGCAGCCCCGGGACAGGGGTTAGGCACGAGCAGTACTTC. The chain has TRBV7-6 and TRBJ2-7; 10 bases agree with TRBD1. CDR3 length: 15 amino acids. CDR1 is SGHVS, CDR2 FNYEAQ, per germline. With V trimmed by 5 bases and J by 5 bases, 9 bases remained unmatched.

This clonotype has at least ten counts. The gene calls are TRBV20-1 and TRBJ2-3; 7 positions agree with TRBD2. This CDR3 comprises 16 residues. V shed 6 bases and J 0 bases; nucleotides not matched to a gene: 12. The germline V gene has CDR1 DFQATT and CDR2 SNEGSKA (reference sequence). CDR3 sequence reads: CSARLLAILSTDTQYF. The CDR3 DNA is TGCAGTGCCCGACTACTAGCGATCCTTAGCACAGATACGCAGTATTTT.

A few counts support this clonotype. CDR3 protein: CASSTGDYTDTQYF. CDR3 coding DNA: TGTGCCAGCAGCACGGGGGACTACACAGATACGCAGTATTTT. The J gene is TRBJ2-3, the V gene TRBV5-4, with 7 bases aligning to TRBD2. This CDR3 comprises 14 residues. V shed 4 bases and J 2 bases; nucleotides not matched to a gene: 4. Germline assignment: CDR1 SGHNT and CDR2 YYREEE (reference sequence).

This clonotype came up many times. DNA of the CDR3: TGTGCCAGCTCAATGGGGCAGAACACCGGGGAGCTGTTTTTT. It is translated as CASSMGQNTGELFF. V and J are TRBV18 and TRBJ2-2, with TRBD1 as a possible D gene (5 bases). The germline V and J ends were trimmed by 5 bases and 1 base, with 8 bases remaining between them. CDR3 length equals 14 residues. The germline V gene encodes CDR1 KGHSH and CDR2 LQKENI.

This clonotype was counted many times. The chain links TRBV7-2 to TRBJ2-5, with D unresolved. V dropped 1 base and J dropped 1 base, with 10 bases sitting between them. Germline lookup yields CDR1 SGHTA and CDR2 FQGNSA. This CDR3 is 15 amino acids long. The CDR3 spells CASSLGATVQETQYF. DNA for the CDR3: TGTGCCAGCAGCTTAGGGGCAACGGTCCAAGAGACCCAGTACTTC.

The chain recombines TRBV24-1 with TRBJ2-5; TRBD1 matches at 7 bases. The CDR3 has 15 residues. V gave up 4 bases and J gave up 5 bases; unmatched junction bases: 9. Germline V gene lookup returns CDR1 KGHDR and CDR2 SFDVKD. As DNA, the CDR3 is TGTGCCACCAGTGAAGGTAACAGGGGTCCGGAGACCCAGTACTTC. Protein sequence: CATSEGNRGPETQYF.

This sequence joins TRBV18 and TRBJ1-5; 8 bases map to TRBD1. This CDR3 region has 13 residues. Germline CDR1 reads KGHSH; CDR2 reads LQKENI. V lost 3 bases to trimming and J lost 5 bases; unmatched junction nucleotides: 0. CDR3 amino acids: CASSPDRDQPQHF. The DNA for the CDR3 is TGTGCCAGCTCACCGGACAGGGATCAGCCCCAGCATTTT.

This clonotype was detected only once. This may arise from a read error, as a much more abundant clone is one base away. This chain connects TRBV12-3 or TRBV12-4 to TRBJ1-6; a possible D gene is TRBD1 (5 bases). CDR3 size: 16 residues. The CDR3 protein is CTSASRRGQGNSPLHF. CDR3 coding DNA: TGTACCAGCGCATCGCGCCGAGGGCAGGGAAATTCACCCCTCCACTTT.

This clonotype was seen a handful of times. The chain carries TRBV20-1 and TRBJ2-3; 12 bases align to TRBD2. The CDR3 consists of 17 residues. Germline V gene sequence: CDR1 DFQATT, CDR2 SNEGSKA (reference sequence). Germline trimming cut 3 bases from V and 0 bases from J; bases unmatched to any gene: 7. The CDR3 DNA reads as TGCAGTGCTAGGCCTGCTGGGACTAGCGGGAGCACAGATACGCAGTATTTT. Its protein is CSARPAGTSGSTDTQYF.

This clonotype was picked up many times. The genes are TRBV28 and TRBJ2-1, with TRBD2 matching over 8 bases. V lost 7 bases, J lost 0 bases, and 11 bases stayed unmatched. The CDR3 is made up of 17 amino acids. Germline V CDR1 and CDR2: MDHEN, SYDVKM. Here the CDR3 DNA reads TGTGCCAGCATCAACTCCGCGGGGGGAAGCTCCTACAATGAGCAGTTCTTC. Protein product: CASINSAGGSSYNEQFF.

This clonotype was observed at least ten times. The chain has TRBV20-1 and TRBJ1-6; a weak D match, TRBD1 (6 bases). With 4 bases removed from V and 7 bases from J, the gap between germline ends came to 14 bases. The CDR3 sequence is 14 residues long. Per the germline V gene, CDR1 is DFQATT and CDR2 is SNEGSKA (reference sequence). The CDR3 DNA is TGCAGTGCTATAACTCCGGGACAAAATTCACCCCTCCACTTT. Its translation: CSAITPGQNSPLHF.

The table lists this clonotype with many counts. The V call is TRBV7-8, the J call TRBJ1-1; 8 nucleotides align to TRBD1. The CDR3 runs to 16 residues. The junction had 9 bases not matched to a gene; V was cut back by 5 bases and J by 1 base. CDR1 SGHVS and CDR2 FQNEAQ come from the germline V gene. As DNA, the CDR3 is TGTGCCAGCAGCCCAAGAAGGGACAGGCAGAACACTGAAGCTTTCTTT. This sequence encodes CASSPRRDRQNTEAFF.

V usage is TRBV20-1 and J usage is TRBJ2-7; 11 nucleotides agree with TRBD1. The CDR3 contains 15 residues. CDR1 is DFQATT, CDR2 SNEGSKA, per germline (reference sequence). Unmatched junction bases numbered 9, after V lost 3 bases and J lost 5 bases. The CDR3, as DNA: TGCAGTGCTAGTCAGGGACAGGGGGTGATCCACGAGCAGTACTTC. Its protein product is CSASQGQGVIHEQYF.

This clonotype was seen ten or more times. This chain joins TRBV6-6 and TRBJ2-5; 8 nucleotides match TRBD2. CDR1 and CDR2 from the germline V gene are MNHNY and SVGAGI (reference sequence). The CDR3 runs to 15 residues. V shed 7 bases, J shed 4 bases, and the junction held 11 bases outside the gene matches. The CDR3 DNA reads TGTGCCAGCACCCTCAGCGGGAGAAGTGGAGAGACCCAGTACTTC. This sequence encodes CASTLSGRSGETQYF.

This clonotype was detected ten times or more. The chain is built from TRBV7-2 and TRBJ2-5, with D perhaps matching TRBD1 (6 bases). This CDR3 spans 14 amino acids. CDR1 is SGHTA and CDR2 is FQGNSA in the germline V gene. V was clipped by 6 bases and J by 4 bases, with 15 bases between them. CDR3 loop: CASRQIGGRETQYF. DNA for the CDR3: TGTGCCAGCAGGCAAATAGGGGGTCGAGAGACCCAGTACTTC.

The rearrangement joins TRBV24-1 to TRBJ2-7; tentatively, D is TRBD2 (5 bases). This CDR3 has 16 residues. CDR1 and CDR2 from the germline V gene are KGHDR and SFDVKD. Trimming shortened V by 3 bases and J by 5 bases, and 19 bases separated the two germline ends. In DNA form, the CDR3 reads TGTGCCACCAGTGATGGTACACTCGCGGGTGTCCACGAGCAGTACTTC. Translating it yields CATSDGTLAGVHEQYF.

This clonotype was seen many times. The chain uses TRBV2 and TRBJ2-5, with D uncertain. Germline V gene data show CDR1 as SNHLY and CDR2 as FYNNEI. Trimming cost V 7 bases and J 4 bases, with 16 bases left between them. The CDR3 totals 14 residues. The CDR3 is CASMSSGYRETQYF. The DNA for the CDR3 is TGTGCCAGCATGTCTTCCGGGTATCGAGAGACCCAGTACTTC.

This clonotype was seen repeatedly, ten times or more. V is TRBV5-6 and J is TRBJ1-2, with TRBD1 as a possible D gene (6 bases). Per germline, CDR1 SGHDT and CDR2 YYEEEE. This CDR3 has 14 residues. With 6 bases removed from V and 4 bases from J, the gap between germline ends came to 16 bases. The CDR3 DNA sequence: TGTGCCAGCACTCTCCCGGGAGGGGGCTATGGCTACACCTTC. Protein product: CASTLPGGGYGYTF.

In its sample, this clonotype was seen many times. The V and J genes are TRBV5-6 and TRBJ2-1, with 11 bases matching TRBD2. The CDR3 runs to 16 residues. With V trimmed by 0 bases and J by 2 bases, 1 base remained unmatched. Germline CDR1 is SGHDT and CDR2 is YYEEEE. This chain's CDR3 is CASSLGGLAAYNEQFF. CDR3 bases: TGTGCCAGCAGCTTGGGGGGACTAGCGGCCTACAATGAGCAGTTCTTC.

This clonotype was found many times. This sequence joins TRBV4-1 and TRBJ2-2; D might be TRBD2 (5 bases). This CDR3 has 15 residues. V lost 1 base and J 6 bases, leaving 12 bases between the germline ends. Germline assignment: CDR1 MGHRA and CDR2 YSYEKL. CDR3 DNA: TGCGCCAGCAGCCAAGTATCTAGCCTCGCCGGGGAGCTGTTTTTT. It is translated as CASSQVSSLAGELFF.